Described below is a single T cell receptor beta chain sequence and its context. The antigen this receptor binds is unknown. One base away there is no much larger clone; base qualities are not given. The library was prepared using the immunoSEQ multiplex PCR assay. For the multiplex PCR, a mixture combining 60 forward primers for TCR Vbeta segments and 13 reverse primers for TCR Jbeta segments was used. Amplification of the CDR3 region of rearranged TCR beta genes was performed with a multiplex PCR assay on genomic DNA. The amplified TCR beta libraries were sequenced on the Illumina HiSeq System as 87-base-pair reads. The published analysis was carried out like this. A later analysis tallied roughly 80 million unique TCR beta chains across the 666 repertoires, and approximately 11 million of those chains were shared by two or more donors. To remove PCR and sequencing errors, raw reads were error-corrected and collapsed into unique sequences using a nearest-neighbor algorithm that merged closely related sequences. V, D and J gene segments were assigned by aligning CDR3 sequences to IMGT reference sequences. For a sequence to be retained, a match of at least six nucleotides was required to both a V gene segment and a J gene segment. A rearrangement was called productive if the CDR3 had no stop codons and remained in frame with V and J, and every other rearrangement was called non-productive. Following IMGT convention, CDR3 was defined as the stretch from the second conserved V-encoded cysteine up to the conserved J-encoded phenylalanine. In an earlier analysis of roughly 610 of the donors, sequences lacking an unambiguous match to a single V gene segment were excluded. In an earlier analysis of some 590 of the donors, a V segment was called functional when productive rearrangements were above 56.7%, and segregating when the standard deviation between donors exceeded 5%. To diagnose cytomegalovirus status from the catalog of TCR beta chain sequences, a statistical classification framework was built. In a later analysis, TCR nucleotide sequences were compared against IMGT/GENE-DB human TR gene sequences so that V and J genes could be assigned. The TCRdist pipeline was used in a later analysis to assign CDR3 sequences and most-parsimonious VDJ recombination scenarios. In a later analysis, each TCR beta chain was defined by its CDR3 amino acid sequence together with its V-gene family, and reads without a unique V-gene family were excluded. To address suspected cross-contamination and a sequencing artifact, a later analysis removed some 620 highly shared, low-generation-probability nucleotide sequences. In a later analysis, a clonal expansion index was calculated for each public chain from normalized within-repertoire ranks of inferred template counts. In a later analysis, generation probabilities were computed using a VDJ recombination model fitted to out-of-frame rearrangements, and the results were checked against IGoR. A later analysis scored TCR-TCR, TCR-HLA and TCR-CMV co-occurrence with hypergeometric tests, applying a repertoire-size bias correction to TCR pairs. A later analysis estimated false discovery rates by permuting HLA or CMV assignments 20 times. In a later analysis, co-occurring TCRs were grouped using DBSCAN, with TCRdist sequence similarity added in when clustering inside HLA-allele-positive subsets. Repertoires with fewer than 30,000 or more than 120,000 public chains were left out of co-occurrence clustering, as were five repertoires with anomalous nucleotide sharing. TCRdb limited this immuneACCESS table to in-frame rearrangements with V and J called. A share of clones is missing; checked studies link under half to unresolved V genes, and the rest is unexplained. The V and J calls and clone size come from that table; D and trimming were worked out from the DNA. The sample table records about 100,000 clones; approximately 81% of these occur just once. The top ten constitute more than 3.5% of the sample.

The sample belongs to a study of cytomegalovirus exposure and HLA in healthy donors (dated by TCRdb to between 2016 and 2019). Looking at the study overall: In an earlier analysis of 450 to 750 of the donors, around 290 Gb of sequence data and 100 million or so unique TCR beta sequences from approximately 180 million T cells were reported. A later analysis re-analyzed previously published TCR beta repertoires from approximately 700 donors and added high-resolution HLA genotyping to study TCR occurrence patterns. Typing coverage differed by locus: A, B, C, DRB1 and DQB1 were typed in roughly 629-630 donors, DQA1 in roughly 510, DPA1 in 600 to 610, and DPB1 in about 450. Every repertoire in the discovery cohort had been generated on one and the same sequencing platform. In a later genetic analysis, genome-wide SNP genotypes for about three fifths of the 666 donors were used, and that subset was treated as a discovery cohort. HLA typing covered class I and class II loci at four-digit resolution. The study was designed to test whether signatures of past pathogen exposure could be identified by cataloging public T cell receptors. The T cell repertoires of 666 subjects were profiled by immunosequencing and related to cytomegalovirus serostatus. On average, approximately 250,000 unique TCR beta nucleotide sequences were sequenced per donor among a few hundred genotyped donors of the cohort, with roughly 18% of those sequences being non-productive. The later analysis used no new phenotypic data to find candidate immune exposures, relying instead on TCR beta sequences and their occurrence across donors. Among the roughly 380 genotyped donors, around 81% belonged to the genetic ancestry cluster associated with self-reported Caucasian donors. Donor age, sex, ethnicity and CMV serostatus were compiled together with the repertoire data. Roughly five DR-DQ haplotypes were handled as single units for association and clustering, since linkage in the cohort was strong. An early release covering some 640 HLA-typed donors comprised approximately 290 gigabases of sequencing data and roughly 86 million unique TCR sequences. Along with the approximately 650-subject first cohort, a separate validation cohort of over a hundred different subjects was used. To predict cytomegalovirus infection status, the study brought together high-throughput TCR immunosequencing, statistical association of individual TCRs with disease status, and machine learning. An earlier analysis of around 540 of the donors applied high-throughput TCR beta sequencing to assess whether each TCR beta V gene segment acted as functional or pseudogenic.

The study at large found these results: Correlated functional status among segregating V segments might be attributable to linkage disequilibrium, but an unknown experimental factor could not be ruled out. Only TCR beta chains were sequenced in this cohort, and the absence of alpha or paired-chain data limited detectable features. A further reported finding was that TCR beta sequences accurately predicted the HLA-A and HLA-B alleles for most subjects in the first cohort. The classifier was reported to diagnose cytomegalovirus status with high specificity and sensitivity in both the original cohort and the validation cohort. Most TCR sequences were observed very rarely across donors, whereas some public TCRs were present in many individuals. In a later analysis, HLA-associated TCR beta chains were found to be more clonally expanded and to have lower generation probabilities than equally common non-associated chains. An association between a missense DCLRE1C variant and V-gene and J-gene trimming of TCR beta chains was found in a later genetic analysis and replicated in an independent cohort. The study listed approximately 150 TCR beta chains as associated with cytomegalovirus. A later analysis associated 16,951 TCR beta sequences with specific HLA alleles at a false discovery rate of 0.05. Because HLA typing was missing for some donors at each locus, association tests included only the typed subset. When HLA alleles, especially DR and DQ, strongly co-occurred, attributing TCR associations to individual alleles was difficult. Some IMGT-functional V segments, including TRBV6-2 and TRBV6-3, could not be told apart with the 87-base-pair reads, so those segments were excluded. The presence/absence analyses assumed that sequencing depth was roughly uniform across donors, and that assumption may not be true. A later analysis reported that several top co-occurrence clusters appeared linked to parvovirus B19, influenza, CMV and Epstein-Barr virus. The authors suggested that the approach could potentially be generalized to other disease states and immunological phenotypes. A later genetic analysis reported fewer N-insertions in productive TCRs among donors in an Asian-associated ancestry cluster than the roughly 620-donor mean. A later analysis found that TCR association rates varied across HLA loci, with DRB1 alleles showing the most associated TCRs and HLA-C alleles the fewest. The only immune exposure information available for the cohort was CMV serostatus. In an earlier analysis of about 600 of the donors, most TCR beta V segments appeared in productive rearrangements about 90% or about 30% of the time, broadly matching IMGT annotations. In vitro tests confirmed that a few of the cytomegalovirus-associated TCR beta chains recognize cytomegalovirus antigens. The earlier analysis of about 600 of the donors excluded approximately 17 rarely observed V segments, including chromosome 9 orphons, because counts were too low. According to a later analysis, most CMV-associated TCR beta chains appeared to be HLA-restricted, and the HLA associations seemed to be driven largely by CMV exposure. A cluster of highly shared sequence variants was judged likely to represent a technical artifact of the sequencing pipeline.

The cohort comprised some 730 healthy bone marrow donors. At the time of sampling, all cohort members were nominally healthy, though unrecorded immune exposures were likely present. The donor was CMV seropositive and was included in the group of 250 to 350 seropositive cohort members. A peripheral blood sample was provided by each donor, and peripheral blood mononuclear cells were used for TCR beta sequencing. Genomic DNA extraction from the blood cell samples was performed with the Qiagen DNeasy Blood Extraction Kit. The CDR3 measures 16 amino acids from cysteine to phenylalanine. CDR3 DNA only is kept here, 48 bases in frame from base 1. Germline trimming: 9 bases from V, 5 bases from J; junction bases outside gene matches: 15. CDR1 and CDR2 are read off the germline V gene as SNHLY and FYNNEI.

The material sequenced was PBMCs. The source of this sequence is a female donor in good health and CMV-seropositive. Recombination connected TRBV2 to TRBJ2-5; 10 nucleotides in the junction match TRBD2. The CDR3 reads CARGGMGLAGDETQYF. The nucleotide sequence reads as follows: TGTGCCAGAGGGGGGATGGGGCTAGCGGGAGATGAGACCCAGTACTTC.